This T cell receptor beta chain was obtained from a study of blood T cell repertoires in COVID-19. The germline V gene has CDR1 MNHEY and CDR2 SVGAGI. J was trimmed by 7 bases and V by 8 bases; bases with no gene match: 13. The CDR3 is 14 amino acids. Produced via immunoSEQ multiplex PCR; TCRdb's table is partial and in-frame only. The sample consists of about 170,000 clones, roughly 90% of them appearing once. The sequenced sample was PBMCs or T cells enriched from blood (not recorded which). The gene calls are TRBV6-5 and TRBJ2-7, with 8 positions matching TRBD2. The source is a woman under 30 who had recovered from COVID-19. In DNA, the CDR3 is TGTGCCAGCGGGCTGCTGCGGGGGGAGGGGGAGCAGTACTTC. It translates to CASGLLRGEGEQYF.